The source of this T cell receptor beta chain is a study of radiotherapy plus CTLA-4 blockade in lung cancer. Overall study: Disease control was seen in about 30% of patients, objective responses in roughly 19%.

Sequenced by immunoSEQ multiplex PCR; TCRdb stores in-frame clones only, minus some. The table lists tens of thousands of clones, about 80% of them singletons, with around 3.7% in the top ten. The germline CDR1 and CDR2 sequences are SGHAT and FQNNGV. The CDR3 extends over 15 amino acids. J was trimmed by 5 bases and V by 5 bases; bases with no gene match: 8. Patients with chemo-refractory metastatic non-small-cell lung cancer received focal radiation plus CTLA-4 blockade with ipilimumab. This clone was observed once. What it binds is not known. Broader study findings: Once radiotherapy plus ipilimumab had been given, TCR clones derived from tumor expanded in blood. With interferon-beta, early dynamics of blood T cell clones were reported to best predict response.

The starting material was peripheral blood, obtained from a patient treated with radiotherapy plus ipilimumab. The clonotype comes from a human donor with non-small cell lung cancer who had a partial response to radiotherapy plus ipilimumab. The chain has TRBV11-2 and TRBJ2-7, with 11 bases identical to TRBD2. CDR3 nucleotide sequence: TGTGCCAGCAGCCTAGCGGGGGGTCGGCGCGACGAGCAGTACTTC. Translation gives CASSLAGGRRDEQYF.